What follows is one T cell receptor (beta chain) and its context. Its antigen is not identified. Germline CDR1 and CDR2: SGDLS and YYNGEE. V trimming: 3 bases; J trimming: 4 bases; junction bases outside the gene matches: 15. The CDR3 covers 18 residues. Every patient relapsed after autologous stem cell transplantation, and brentuximab vedotin exposure varied. The data were taken from a study of PD-1 blockade in classical Hodgkin lymphoma. Findings and caveats of the study: Patients who responded completely had about the same baseline diversity as newly diagnosed patients. Exclusion removed patients who began nivolumab under 1 year after ASCT.

Clones were read by immunoSEQ multiplex PCR, and TCRdb kept only the in-frame ones, dropping some. This sample yields about 94,000 clones, of which nearly 90% are seen a single time; approximately 12% belongs to the top ten. Sequencing used peripheral blood mononuclear cells (PBMCs), obtained before the second cycle of nivolumab. The TCR originated in a human donor with classical Hodgkin lymphoma. The chain employs TRBV9 and TRBJ2-5, with 10 bases lining up with TRBD2. CDR3 loop: CASSAVAPGLAWGETQYF. In DNA form, the CDR3 reads TGTGCCAGCAGCGCCGTAGCCCCGGGACTAGCGTGGGGAGAGACCCAGTACTTC.